These T cell receptor beta chains were read from a single sample in a study of blood T cell repertoires in COVID-19. The data were produced by immunoSEQ multiplex PCR, yet TCRdb's version contains in-frame clones alone and is incomplete. The data hold about 310,000 clones, with around 87% observed a single time. Specimen: peripheral blood. These receptors were collected from a man aged 50 to 60 with active or convalescent COVID-19. The CDR3 runs from the conserved cysteine through the conserved F or W. The D gene is left open where the match is weak. Only part of the rows carry a size: once, few, many, or a class if the clone is expanded.

j_call: TRBJ1-1; clone_size: NA; v_call: TRBV19; d_call: NA; cdr3_aa: CASSLSQGTVSMNTEAFF; cdr3_nt: TGTGCCAGTAGTTTATCCCAGGGGACGGTATCAATGAACACTGAAGCTTTCTTT
j_call: TRBJ2-7; clone_size: NA; v_call: TRBV5-6; d_call: NA; cdr3_aa: CASSLRRAAEQYF; cdr3_nt: TGTGCCAGCAGCTTGCGGAGGGCCGCCGAGCAGTACTTC
j_call: TRBJ1-1; clone_size: NA; v_call: TRBV2; d_call: NA; cdr3_aa: CASNRDGRGNTEAFF; cdr3_nt: TGTGCCAGCAACAGGGACGGGCGCGGAAACACTGAAGCTTTCTTT
j_call: TRBJ1-1; clone_size: once; v_call: TRBV4-2; d_call: NA; cdr3_aa: CASSQEGADDRTQNTEAFF; cdr3_nt: TGTGCCAGCAGCCAAGAGGGGGCGGATGACAGGACCCAGAACACTGAAGCTTTCTTT
j_call: TRBJ1-2; clone_size: NA; v_call: TRBV7-8; d_call: NA; cdr3_aa: CASSLGLGYGYTF; cdr3_nt: TGTGCCAGCAGCCTCGGTCTCGGCTATGGCTACACCTTC
j_call: TRBJ1-6; clone_size: NA; v_call: TRBV5-6; d_call: TRBD1; cdr3_aa: CASSRGQGSSPLHF; cdr3_nt: TGTGCCAGCAGCCGGGGACAGGGGAGCTCACCCCTCCACTTT
j_call: TRBJ2-2; clone_size: few; v_call: TRBV2; d_call: TRBD2; cdr3_aa: CASSESGRASGELFF; cdr3_nt: TGTGCCAGCAGTGAGAGTGGGAGGGCAAGCGGGGAGCTGTTTTTT
j_call: TRBJ1-1; clone_size: once; v_call: TRBV10-3; d_call: TRBD1; cdr3_aa: CAISDPSRTGNTEAFF; cdr3_nt: TGTGCCATCAGTGACCCCTCGAGGACAGGGAACACTGAAGCTTTCTTT
j_call: TRBJ1-3; clone_size: NA; v_call: TRBV5-4; d_call: TRBD1; cdr3_aa: CASSLGDRARGPGNTIYF; cdr3_nt: TGTGCCAGCAGCTTGGGAGATCGCGCCAGGGGGCCTGGAAACACCATATATTTT
j_call: TRBJ1-3; clone_size: NA; v_call: TRBV28; d_call: NA; cdr3_aa: CASSLRGKGNTIYF; cdr3_nt: TGTGCCAGCAGTTTACGGGGTAAAGGAAACACCATATATTTT
j_call: TRBJ2-2; clone_size: NA; v_call: TRBV4-3; d_call: NA; cdr3_aa: CASSQGFYGGELFF; cdr3_nt: TGCGCCAGCAGCCAAGGGTTCTACGGTGGGGAGCTGTTTTTT
j_call: TRBJ2-7; clone_size: once; v_call: TRBV7-2; d_call: TRBD1; cdr3_aa: CASRSPGQGMGSYEQYF; cdr3_nt: TGTGCCAGCAGGTCCCCGGGACAGGGTATGGGATCCTACGAGCAGTACTTC
j_call: TRBJ1-5; clone_size: NA; v_call: TRBV9; d_call: TRBD1; cdr3_aa: CASSADAGTGHQHF; cdr3_nt: TGTGCCAGCAGCGCCGATGCCGGGACAGGACATCAGCATTTT
j_call: TRBJ1-4; clone_size: NA; v_call: TRBV30; d_call: TRBD1; cdr3_aa: CAWRDTGGELFF; cdr3_nt: TGTGCCTGGAGAGATACAGGGGGGGAACTGTTTTTT
j_call: TRBJ1-6; clone_size: NA; v_call: TRBV5-4; d_call: TRBD1; cdr3_aa: CASSSGGYGNSPLHF; cdr3_nt: TGTGCCAGCAGCTCAGGGGGCTACGGTAATTCACCCCTCCACTTT
j_call: TRBJ2-5; clone_size: NA; v_call: TRBV25-1; d_call: NA; cdr3_aa: CASRGGSWYQETQYF; cdr3_nt: TGTGCCAGCAGGGGGGGTAGCTGGTACCAAGAGACCCAGTACTTC
j_call: TRBJ2-3; clone_size: NA; v_call: TRBV10-3; d_call: TRBD2; cdr3_aa: CAISDPVAGAGTDTQYF; cdr3_nt: TGTGCCATCAGTGATCCTGTAGCGGGAGCCGGCACAGATACGCAGTATTTT